The next 22 T cell receptor beta chains were all read from a single sample in a study of blood T cell repertoires in COVID-19. TCRdb keeps only in-frame clones here, not all; method: immunoSEQ multiplex PCR. The sample consists of some 56,000 clones, about four fifths of them appearing once. Sequenced sample: peripheral blood. The origin of the receptors is a woman aged 80 or over with active or convalescent COVID-19.

This clone occurred once. V usage is TRBV6-5 and J usage is TRBJ2-7, with D unclear. The CDR3 sequence is 16 residues long. CDR1 and CDR2 from the germline V gene are MNHEY and SVGAGI. The germline V and J ends were trimmed by 0 bases and 1 base, with 13 bases remaining between them. CDR3 in DNA: TGTGCCAGCAGTTACTCGACAATCGCCGGATCCTACGAGCAGTACTTC. The encoded protein is CASSYSTIAGSYEQYF.

The rearrangement uses TRBV10-3 and TRBJ1-5; D gene ambiguous. The length of the CDR3 is 14 residues. Trimming took off 7 bases at V and 0 bases at J, with 10 bases between the two ends. Germline V gene sequence: CDR1 ENHRY, CDR2 SYGVKD. The CDR3 coding sequence is TGTGCCATCAATAAAGAGAATAGCAATCAGCCCCAGCATTTT. It is translated as CAINKENSNQPQHF.

J is TRBJ1-3 and V is TRBV9, with D maybe TRBD1 (6 bases). The CDR3 loop spans 17 amino acids. Trimming removed 0 bases from V and 1 base from J, with 14 bases in between. Germline V gene data show CDR1 as SGDLS and CDR2 as YYNGEE. This chain's CDR3 is CASSVAPTGGSGNTIYF. The CDR3 DNA reads as TGTGCCAGCAGCGTAGCCCCGACAGGCGGGTCTGGAAACACCATATATTTT.

This clone came up once. The chain combines TRBV6-5 with TRBJ1-1; 7 nucleotides agree with TRBD1. The CDR3 extends over 16 amino acids. Germline V gene sequence: CDR1 MNHEY, CDR2 SVGAGI. The junction had 6 bases not matched to a gene; V was cut back by 2 bases and J by 0 bases. The CDR3 is CASSYQLTGVNTEAFF. DNA of the CDR3: TGTGCCAGCAGTTACCAATTAACAGGGGTGAACACTGAAGCTTTCTTT.

The rearrangement uses TRBV12-5 and TRBJ2-2, with 8 bases that match TRBD2. Germline assignment: CDR1 LGHNT and CDR2 FRNRAP. This CDR3 region has 17 residues. V lost 2 bases to trimming and J lost 3 bases; unmatched junction nucleotides: 8. CDR3 nucleotides: TGTGCTAGTGGTTTGAGCGGGTTAGCGGGGTACACCGGGGAGCTGTTTTTT. Protein: CASGLSGLAGYTGELFF. The full variable domain, rest sourced from reference TRBV12-5 and TRBJ2-2, is DARVTQTPRHKVTEMGQEVTMRCQPILGHNTVFWYRQTMMQGLELLAYFRNRAPLDDSGMPKDRFSAEMPDATLATLKIQPSEPRDSAVYFCASGLSGLAGYTGELFFGEGSRLTVL.

The V call is TRBV12-3 or TRBV12-4, the J call TRBJ2-7, with TRBD1 identical over 11 bases. The V segment lost 8 bases and the J segment 6 bases; nucleotides outside the gene matches: 3. The CDR3 runs to 12 residues. The CDR3 DNA sequence: TGTGCCAGCGGACAGGGGGCTGGCGAGCAGTACTTC. Protein: CASGQGAGEQYF.

The chain recombines TRBV2 with TRBJ1-5; the D is unclear. The CDR3 is 15 amino acids. Between the trimmed V and J ends, which lost 6 bases and 0 bases, there was a span of 12 bases. In germline, CDR1 is SNHLY, CDR2 FYNNEI. CDR3: CASRSSGDSNQPQHF. The CDR3 nucleotides read TGTGCCAGCAGGTCTAGCGGGGATAGCAATCAGCCCCAGCATTTT.

This rearrangement joins TRBV7-9 to TRBJ1-1; D may be TRBD1 (5 bases). The V end lost 1 base, the J end lost 1 base, and 16 bases lay between the germline ends. Germline V lookup: CDR1 SEHNR, CDR2 FQNEAQ (reference sequence). The CDR3 contains 17 residues. The CDR3 coding sequence is TGTGCCAGCAGCTTAGTTCTACCGGACACGAAGAACACTGAAGCTTTCTTT. This encodes CASSLVLPDTKNTEAFF.

The chain joins TRBV9 to TRBJ2-3; 7 bases agree with TRBD2. Germline lookup yields CDR1 SGDLS and CDR2 YYNGEE. V shed 3 bases, J shed 0 bases, and the junction held 7 bases outside the gene matches. CDR3 length equals 16 residues. CDR3 loop: CASSESGTTSTDTQYF. The CDR3 coding sequence is TGTGCCAGCAGCGAATCTGGGACTACTAGCACAGATACGCAGTATTTT.

This rearrangement joins TRBV3-1 (or the pseudogene TRBV3-2) to TRBJ2-5, with 8 bases lining up with TRBD2. Germline V gene lookup returns CDR1 LGHDT and CDR2 YNNKEL (reference sequence). With V trimmed by 4 bases and J by 4 bases, 5 bases remained unmatched. The CDR3 covers 14 residues. CDR3 DNA: TGTGCCAGCAGCCTGTCCGGGGGGGGAGAGACCCAGTACTTC. Its translation is CASSLSGGGETQYF.

The rearrangement joins TRBV25-1 to TRBJ1-2; perhaps TRBD1 as D (5 bases). CDR1 MGHDK and CDR2 SYGVNS come from the germline V gene. Trimming took off 2 bases at V and 3 bases at J, with 7 bases between the two ends. CDR3 length: 13 amino acids. CDR3 nucleotide sequence: TGTGCCAGCAGTGAAGACAGTTACTATGGCTACACCTTC. Its translation: CASSEDSYYGYTF.

V is TRBV6-5 and J is TRBJ2-1; D is possibly TRBD2 (5 bases). V lost 4 bases, J lost 9 bases, and 10 bases lay in between. This CDR3 has 12 amino acids. Germline V gives CDR1 MNHEY, CDR2 SVGAGI. The CDR3 bases are TGTGCCAGCAGTTCCATAGGGAGTGAGCAGTTCTTC. This translates into CASSSIGSEQFF.

This rearrangement joins TRBV6-4 to TRBJ2-3; 8 bases match TRBD1. CDR1 is MRHNA, CDR2 SNTAGT, per germline. The CDR3 sequence is 14 residues long. Germline trimming cut 5 bases from V and 2 bases from J; bases unmatched to any gene: 3. The DNA for the CDR3 is TGTGCCAGCAGTAGGACAGGGATCACAGATACGCAGTATTTT. Protein sequence: CASSRTGITDTQYF.

V is TRBV7-9 and J is TRBJ1-4; 9 positions agree with TRBD1. The CDR3 contains 16 residues. CDR1 is SEHNR and CDR2 is FQNEAQ in the germline V gene (reference sequence). V gave up 5 bases and J gave up 5 bases; unmatched junction bases: 9. The chain's CDR3 is CASSLPRDRVNEKLFF. The CDR3 nucleotides are TGTGCCAGCAGCCTTCCCCGGGACAGGGTGAATGAAAAACTGTTTTTT.

This clone was seen a few times. J is TRBJ1-2 and V is TRBV10-1, with unresolved D. The V end lost 0 bases, the J end lost 7 bases, and 9 bases lay between the germline ends. Germline CDR1 WNHNN, CDR2 SYGVQD (reference sequence). The CDR3 length is 13 residues. The CDR3 region is CASSESNYGGYTF. DNA for the CDR3: TGCGCCAGCAGTGAGTCGAACTACGGTGGCTACACCTTC.

The gene calls are TRBV3-1 (or the pseudogene TRBV3-2) and TRBJ2-5; 8 bases align to TRBD2. This CDR3 region has 18 residues. The germline V gene has CDR1 LGHDT and CDR2 YNNKEL (reference sequence). Losses at the gene ends were 4 bases for V and 7 bases for J; bases not matched to a gene: 20. The CDR3 DNA reads TGTGCCAGCAGCCTGACCCCGGGGGGGGCTGTTAGGTCGGGGACCCAGTACTTC. Translated: CASSLTPGGAVRSGTQYF.

In its sample, this clone was seen a few times. The rearrangement joins TRBV2 to TRBJ2-7; 11 bases match TRBD2. There are 16 residues in the CDR3. Per the germline V gene, CDR1 is SNHLY and CDR2 is FYNNEI. Trimming took 0 bases from V and 4 from J; bases not matched to a gene: 5. In nucleotides, the CDR3 is TGTGCCAGCAGTGAAGCGCTGACTAGCGGGGTGTACGAGCAGTACTTC. The encoded protein is CASSEALTSGVYEQYF.

This clone has only a few counts. V and J are TRBV24-1 and TRBJ2-5, with a weak D call TRBD2 (5 bases). The CDR3 is 15 amino acids. Germline assignment: CDR1 KGHDR and CDR2 SFDVKD. The V end was cut by 4 bases, the J end by 5 bases, with 16 bases between. The CDR3 reads CATSDRGLTRETQYF. Here the CDR3 DNA reads TGTGCCACCAGTGACCGAGGACTCACCCGGGAGACCCAGTACTTC.

The rearrangement uses TRBV5-6 and TRBJ1-1; TRBD1 agrees at 8 bases. The CDR3 spans 14 residues. Germline CDR1 is SGHDT and CDR2 is YYEEEE. The V segment lost 4 bases and the J segment 4 bases; nucleotides outside the gene matches: 6. In DNA, the CDR3 is TGTGCCAGCAGCGTCAGGGGGCTTGGCACTGAAGCTTTCTTT. It translates to CASSVRGLGTEAFF.

The CDR3 is CASSLGLLSFDTQYF. CDR3 sequence (DNA): TGTGCCAGCAGCTTAGGTCTACTCTCTTTCGATACGCAGTATTTT. The chain is built from TRBV7-2 and TRBJ2-3; D not resolved. Germline V gene data show CDR1 as SGHTA and CDR2 as FQGNSA. CDR3 length equals 15 residues. Trimming stripped 1 base from V and 6 bases from J, with 14 bases between.

The table lists this clone with a few counts. The chain joins TRBV10-3 to TRBJ1-4, with unresolved D. The ends were cut back, 3 bases at V and 0 bases at J, with 11 bases in the middle. The germline V gene has CDR1 ENHRY and CDR2 SYGVKD. This CDR3 has 16 residues. The CDR3 sequence is CAISELGSTTNEKLFF. In nucleotides, the CDR3 is TGTGCCATCAGTGAATTGGGCAGCACAACTAATGAAAAACTGTTTTTT.

V and J are TRBV4-2 and TRBJ2-7; 7 nucleotides align to TRBD1. The trim removed 1 base at V and 7 bases at J, leaving 1 base unmatched. The CDR3 sequence is 12 residues long. Germline values: CDR1 LGHNA, CDR2 YNFKEQ. The CDR3 is CASSQADREQYF. CDR3 coding DNA: TGTGCCAGCAGCCAAGCGGACAGGGAGCAGTACTTC.